These T cell receptor beta chains were read from a single sample in a study of CD8 T cells in Susac syndrome. TCRdb processed the immunoSEQ multiplex PCR reads anew with MiXCR; each CDR3 protein has one entry. Of 180,000 or so distinct CDR3 sequences listed, 90% to 95% are singletons. The sequenced material came from CD4+ T cells from PBMCs. The receptors here all came from a human donor in good health. Both conserved end residues are part of each CDR3. The order of the fields is J gene, V gene, D gene, clone size, CDR3 length, CDR3 protein, CDR3 DNA. A D gene is named only where the DNA matches it firmly. Only part of the rows carry a size: once, few, many, or a class if the clone is expanded.

>TRBJ1-2|TRBV18|TRBD1|once|13
CASSADRGPGYTF
TGTGCCAGCTCAGCGGACAGGGGGCCAGGCTACACCTTC
>TRBJ2-7|TRBV6-5|TRBD1|.|14
CASSYDRGSYEQYF
TGTGCCAGCAGTTATGACAGGGGCTCCTACGAGCAGTACTTC
>TRBJ2-5|TRBV29-1|.|.|15
CSGTVDGWYQETQYF
TGCAGCGGTACTGTGGACGGGTGGTACCAAGAGACCCAGTACTTC
>TRBJ2-5|TRBV15|.|once|17
CATSRSLSVGAGETQYF
TGTGCCACCAGCAGATCTTTGTCCGTGGGGGCGGGAGAGACCCAGTACTTC
>TRBJ1-2|TRBV29-1|TRBD1|.|18
CSAQTPVTTGGGGYGYTF
TGCAGCGCCCAAACGCCAGTAACGACAGGGGGGGGAGGCTATGGCTACACCTTC
>TRBJ2-5|TRBV2|TRBD2|.|12
CASSVAGGPVRF
TGTGCCAGCAGTGTGGCGGGGGGGCCAGTACGCTTC
>TRBJ1-4|TRBV30|.|.|12
CAWSVYGEKLFF
TGTGCCTGGAGTGTATACGGTGAAAAACTGTTTTTT
>TRBJ1-2|TRBV29-1|.|.|12
CSVEVFSLGYTF
TGCAGCGTTGAAGTCTTCAGTCTGGGCTACACCTTC
>TRBJ1-2|TRBV9|TRBD1|.|15
CASSVERQGDYGYTF
TGTGCCAGCAGCGTAGAGCGGCAGGGGGACTATGGCTACACCTTC
>TRBJ1-6|TRBV9|.|.|13
CASSVEDNSPLHF
TGTGCCAGCAGCGTAGAGGATAATTCACCCCTCCACTTT
>TRBJ2-1|TRBV30|.|.|14
CAWGPGVSYNEQFF
TGTGCCTGGGGGCCAGGGGTCTCCTACAATGAGCAGTTCTTC
>TRBJ2-3|TRBV7-2|.|.|14
CASGLKQGTDTQYF
TGTGCCAGCGGCCTCAAGCAGGGGACAGATACGCAGTATTTT
>TRBJ1-6|TRBV7-2|.|.|14
CASSLQGTNSPLHF
TGTGCCAGCAGCTTACAGGGGACGAATTCACCCCTCCACTTT
>TRBJ2-2|TRBV5-1|.|once|16
CASSLEGIGSTGELFF
TGCGCCAGCAGCTTGGAAGGAATAGGCAGCACCGGGGAGCTGTTTTTT
>TRBJ1-2|TRBV30|TRBD1|.|13
CAWSKARDRVSTF
TGTGCCTGGAGTAAAGCCCGGGACAGGGTTTCCACCTTC
>TRBJ2-1|TRBV7-2|.|once|13
CASSLTRFNEQFF
TGTGCCAGCAGCTTAACCAGGTTCAATGAGCAGTTCTTC
>TRBJ2-7|TRBV7-2|TRBD1|.|13
CASSPGQGREQYF
TGTGCCAGCAGCCCCGGACAGGGACGCGAGCAGTACTTC
>TRBJ1-5|TRBV20-1|.|.|15
CSARDKGYSNQPQHF
TGCAGTGCTAGAGATAAAGGATATAGCAATCAGCCCCAGCATTTT
>TRBJ1-5|TRBV30|TRBD1|once|14
CAWNRRGGNQPQHF
TGTGCCTGGAATCGCAGGGGGGGCAATCAGCCCCAGCATTTT
>TRBJ1-1|TRBV9|.|.|14
CASSVEPSATEAFF
TGTGCCAGCAGCGTAGAACCTAGCGCGACTGAAGCTTTCTTT
>TRBJ2-4|TRBV5-6|TRBD2|once|14
CASSLGLAGYIQYF
TGTGCCAGCAGCTTGGGACTAGCGGGATACATTCAGTACTTC
>TRBJ1-2|TRBV29-1|TRBD1|.|13
CSAGGQGFYGYTF
TGCAGCGCCGGCGGACAGGGGTTCTATGGCTACACCTTC
>TRBJ1-6|TRBV7-2|.|.|14
CASRPSSYNSPLHF
TGTGCCAGCAGGCCGAGCTCCTATAATTCACCCCTCCACTTT
>TRBJ2-7|TRBV18|.|.|13
CASSNSDSSEQYF
TGTGCCAGCTCCAATTCCGACTCTAGCGAGCAGTACTTC
>TRBJ1-4|TRBV29-1|.|.|14
CSVGQGSTNEKLFF
TGCAGCGTTGGGCAGGGGTCAACTAATGAAAAACTGTTTTTT
>TRBJ1-5|TRBV24-1|.|.|18
CATSPREEGLYSNQPQHF
TGTGCCACCAGCCCCCGGGAGGAGGGACTTTATAGCAATCAGCCCCAGCATTTT
>TRBJ2-2|TRBV23-1|.|.|16
CASSQSFAENTGELFF
TGCGCCAGCAGTCAATCCTTTGCTGAGAACACCGGGGAGCTGTTTTTT
>TRBJ2-5|TRBV5-4|TRBD1|.|15
CASSLSLGQQETQYF
TGTGCCAGCAGCTTGTCTTTGGGACAGCAAGAGACCCAGTACTTC
>TRBJ1-2|TRBV12-3/TRBV12-4|.|.|12
CASTLQGNGYTF
TGTGCCAGCACACTACAGGGAAATGGCTACACCTTC
>TRBJ2-3|TRBV29-1|.|.|14
CSARSGQTTDTQYF
TGCAGCGCCAGATCAGGACAGACCACAGATACGCAGTATTTT
>TRBJ1-2|TRBV20-1|TRBD1|once|14
CSASDRGPNYGYTF
TGCAGTGCTAGTGACAGGGGGCCGAACTATGGCTACACCTTC
>TRBJ2-7|TRBV7-2|TRBD2|.|14
CASSPGLAVYEQYF
TGTGCCAGCAGCCCGGGACTAGCGGTGTACGAGCAGTACTTC
>TRBJ1-3|TRBV7-2|.|once|14
CASSQGMSGNTIYF
TGTGCCAGCAGCCAGGGGATGTCTGGAAACACCATATATTTT
>TRBJ2-1|TRBV20-1|.|.|13
CSAPPSSGREQFF
TGCAGTGCTCCCCCCTCCTCGGGGCGTGAGCAGTTCTTC
>TRBJ2-1|TRBV7-2|.|.|14
CASSLDPLNHEQFF
TGTGCCAGCAGCTTAGATCCCCTCAATCATGAGCAGTTCTTC
>TRBJ2-2|TRBV5-1|.|.|14
CASSLSNYAGELFF
TGCGCCAGCAGCCTGTCTAATTACGCCGGGGAGCTGTTTTTT
>TRBJ2-3|TRBV23-1|TRBD1|.|15
CASRVIQGTTDTQYF
TGCGCCAGCAGAGTCATACAGGGGACCACAGATACGCAGTATTTT
>TRBJ2-3|TRBV15|TRBD2|.|16
CATSHSKRGGRDTQYF
TGTGCCACCAGCCACTCAAAGCGGGGGGGCCGGGATACGCAGTATTTT
>TRBJ1-6|TRBV6-2/TRBV6-3|.|.|15
CASSYPGTLNSPLHF
TGTGCCAGCAGTTACCCCGGGACCCTCAATTCACCCCTCCACTTT
>TRBJ2-1|TRBV12-3/TRBV12-4|.|.|16
CASSVPGGPSYNEQFF
TGTGCCAGCAGTGTCCCCGGGGGGCCGTCCTACAATGAGCAGTTCTTC
>TRBJ2-2|TRBV29-1|TRBD2|.|17
CSVLIGTSGENTGELFF
TGCAGCGTACTAATCGGGACTAGCGGGGAAAACACCGGGGAGCTGTTTTTT
>TRBJ2-1|TRBV18|.|.|11
CASSLDYEQFF
TGTGCCAGCTCATTGGACTATGAGCAGTTCTTC
>TRBJ2-7|TRBV4-3|.|.|14
CASSQELQNYEQYF
TGCGCCAGCAGCCAAGAGTTACAGAACTACGAGCAGTACTTC
>TRBJ1-6|TRBV7-8|TRBD1|.|16
CASSLSFDRGNSPLHF
TGTGCCAGCAGCTTAAGCTTCGACAGGGGGAATTCACCCCTCCACTTT
>TRBJ2-3|TRBV19|.|.|11
CASGGGDTQYF
TGTGCCAGTGGGGGTGGAGATACGCAGTATTTT
>TRBJ2-7|TRBV29-1|.|.|14
CSVEDRHPTPEQYF
TGCAGCGTTGAAGATCGTCACCCTACACCAGAGCAGTACTTC
>TRBJ1-1|TRBV20-1|TRBD1|.|14
CSATLTGRVTEAFF
TGCAGTGCTACTCTGACAGGGCGGGTCACTGAAGCTTTCTTT
>TRBJ1-2|TRBV5-6|.|.|17
CASSLTDGGPFNYGYTF
TGTGCCAGCAGCTTGACGGACGGAGGCCCTTTCAACTATGGCTACACCTTC
>TRBJ2-5|TRBV7-2|.|few|11
CASSLGGTQYF
TGTGCCAGCAGCTTAGGGGGGACCCAGTACTTC
>TRBJ1-6|TRBV3-1|.|.|11
CASSQGTTLHF
TGTGCCAGCAGCCAGGGGACGACCCTCCACTTT
>TRBJ1-1|TRBV19|TRBD1|.|15
CASRRTGGMNTEAFF
TGTGCCAGTAGAAGGACAGGGGGCATGAACACTGAAGCTTTCTTT
>TRBJ2-7|TRBV29-1|TRBD1|.|14
CSVGESGTGYEQYF
TGCAGCGTTGGCGAGTCAGGGACAGGCTACGAGCAGTACTTC
>TRBJ1-2|TRBV12-3/TRBV12-4|TRBD1|.|15
CASSLAVTGPYGYTF
TGTGCCAGCAGTTTAGCCGTGACAGGGCCCTATGGCTACACCTTC
>TRBJ1-6|TRBV19|TRBD1|.|17
CASSETGARLRNSPLHF
TGTGCCAGTAGTGAAACAGGGGCACGCCTGAGGAATTCACCCCTCCACTTT
>TRBJ2-2|TRBV5-6|.|.|16
CASSLLGTANTGELFF
TGTGCCAGCAGCTTGTTAGGAACCGCGAACACCGGGGAGCTGTTTTTT
>TRBJ1-6|TRBV12-3/TRBV12-4|.|.|14
CASSSRGDNSPLHF
TGTGCCAGCAGTTCGCGGGGGGATAATTCACCCCTCCACTTT
>TRBJ1-2|TRBV20-1|.|.|13
CSASAGVNYGYTF
TGCAGTGCTAGTGCGGGGGTTAACTATGGCTACACCTTC
>TRBJ1-2|TRBV3-1|.|.|12
CASFGRNYGYTF
TGTGCCAGCTTCGGGCGGAACTATGGCTACACCTTC
>TRBJ1-1|TRBV20-1|.|.|16
CSAQSTLGALYTEAFF
TGCAGTGCTCAATCTACACTCGGGGCGCTGTACACTGAAGCTTTCTTT